Presented here are 7 T cell receptor beta chains from one specimen sequenced in a study of identical twins. TCRdb analysed the 5' RACE reads with MiXCR anew, one entry per CDR3 protein. The repertoire holds approximately 680,000 distinct CDR3 sequences, with about 7.6% as singletons. The same data also contributed to another study, on yellow fever vaccine responses in identical twins.

What was sequenced was PBMCs. Every receptor here comes from a woman aged 18-29 years in good health.

This clonotype was detected a few times. The chain couples TRBV7-3 to TRBJ2-3, with D possibly TRBD2 on 5 matching bases. CDR1 and CDR2 from the germline V gene are SGHTA and FQGTGA. This CDR3 spans 13 amino acids. V dropped 6 bases and J dropped 4 bases, with 11 bases sitting between them. The CDR3 DNA reads as TGTGCCAGCAGTCATGAGGGCCCAGATACGCAGTATTTT. Its translation: CASSHEGPDTQYF.

The rearrangement joins TRBV28 to TRBJ2-7; 7 nucleotides agree with TRBD2. Trimming at V came to 6 bases and at J to 3 bases, leaving 11 bases not matched to a gene. CDR1 and CDR2 (germline): MDHEN, SYDVKM. The CDR3 is 15 residues long. The CDR3 is CASSLLASESYEQYF. The CDR3 DNA sequence: TGTGCCAGCAGCCTACTAGCGTCTGAGAGCTACGAGCAGTACTTC.

This clonotype has a count of ten or more. The chain joins TRBV20-1 to TRBJ2-2; D not resolved. Germline V lookup: CDR1 DFQATT, CDR2 SNEGSKA (reference sequence). The CDR3 consists of 13 residues. V lost 0 bases and J 5 bases, leaving 7 bases between the germline ends. CDR3 in DNA: TGCAGTGCTAGAGACCCCCGGACCGGGGAGCTGTTTTTT. Its protein product is CSARDPRTGELFF.

The J gene is TRBJ2-5, the V gene TRBV28, with 8 bases fitting TRBD1. The J segment lost 4 bases and the V segment lost 5 bases, leaving 12 bases of the junction unmatched. Germline loops: CDR1 MDHEN, CDR2 SYDVKM. The CDR3 consists of 16 residues. The CDR3 sequence is CASSTRTGRRGETQYF. The DNA of the CDR3 is TGTGCCAGCAGTACACGGACAGGGCGGAGAGGAGAGACCCAGTACTTC.

This clonotype was detected many times. The chain uses TRBV28 and TRBJ1-3; the match to TRBD1 covers 7 bases. Germline V lookup: CDR1 MDHEN, CDR2 SYDVKM. This CDR3 is 12 amino acids long. The J segment lost 14 bases and the V segment lost 6 bases, leaving 10 bases of the junction unmatched. CDR3 sequence reads: CASSLGGPTLYF. CDR3 nucleotides: TGTGCCAGCAGCCTAGGGGGCCCTACCCTATATTTT. Based on the CDR3 plus reference TRBV28 and TRBJ1-3, the full variable domain is DVKVTQSSRYLVKRTGEKVFLECVQDMDHENMFWYRQDPGLGLRLIYFSYDVKMKEKGDIPEGYSVSREKKERFSLILESASTNQTSMYLCASSLGGPTLYFGEGSWLTVV.

In its sample, this clonotype was seen many times. The chain joins TRBV12-3 or TRBV12-4 to TRBJ2-2; TRBD1 matches at 9 bases. The CDR3 is 14 amino acids. V lost 6 bases to trimming and J lost 8 bases; unmatched junction nucleotides: 7. CDR3 DNA: TGTGCCAGCAGACCGGGACAGGGCTCTGGGGAGCTGTTTTTT. Protein: CASRPGQGSGELFF.

This chain links TRBV15 with TRBJ2-1, with 8 bases that match TRBD1. The CDR3 runs 15 residues. CDR1 is LNHNV, CDR2 YYDKDF, per germline (reference sequence). V shed 0 bases and J 8 bases; nucleotides not matched to a gene: 6. Written as DNA, the CDR3 is TGTGCCACCAGCAGAGAGGCAGGGGGCCGGGATGAGCAGTTCTTC. Residues: CATSREAGGRDEQFF. Full variable domain (rest looked up from reference TRBV15 and TRBJ2-1): DAMVIQNPRYQVTQFGKPVTLSCSQTLNHNVMYWYQQKSSQAPKLLFHYYDKDFNNEADTPDNFQSRRPNTSFCFLDIRSPGLGDTAMYLCATSREAGGRDEQFFGPGTRLTVL.